This T cell receptor (beta chain) comes out of a study of T cells after yellow fever vaccination (dated by TCRdb to about 2019). In terms of the full investigation: The SMART-Seq v4 Ultra Low Input RNA kit was used to prepare libraries from fractions with low cell numbers. The cohort comprised two healthy male donors, one aged 18 to 30 and one aged 30 to 40 years. Blood was drawn at multiple timepoints before and after primary and secondary immunization, with bulk PBMC replicates and cell subsets isolated. Bulk TCR alpha and beta repertoires were sequenced longitudinally to track T-cell clones before and after primary and booster YFV17D yellow fever vaccination. General study outcomes and caveats: Because the study included only two donors, the extent to which the findings can be generalized is limited. A small fraction of clonotypes appeared in both the CD4 and CD8 compartments, likely as a result of convergent recombination. Because abundant contaminating clonotypes from the bulk population could be contained in FACS-sorted repertoires, computational filtering was required. Compared with the primary T-cell response, the secondary T-cell response was faster but weaker, reaching its peak on day 5 rather than on day 15. After the booster, most of the clones that had expanded following primary vaccination were detected again (roughly 96% of CD4 and around 90% of CD8), which suggests that memory was broadly maintained.

Trimming at the junction amounts to 6 bases on V and 4 bases on J, and the germline ends lie 15 bases apart. The germline V gene gives CDR1 as SGHTA and CDR2 as FQGNSA. The CDR3, from cysteine to phenylalanine, totals 14 residues. CDR3 DNA is the only sequence kept; it has 42 bases, read in frame from the first base. Interpreted using the paper, the treatment or condition label stands for: live attenuated yellow fever vaccine strain. A standard Ficoll-Paque protocol was used to isolate PBMCs from peripheral blood. CD4 and CD8 T-cell fractions were isolated with Dynabeads CD4 and CD8 positive selection kits. TriZol was used to extract RNA from bulk PBMCs, CD4 and CD8 fractions, and dextramer-positive and dextramer-negative fractions. TCR cDNA was synthesized by 5'RACE template switching, which introduced a universal primer site and unique molecular identifiers. Priming of cDNA synthesis was performed from both the TCR alpha and TCR beta constant segments. Two PCR steps were used to amplify libraries, with sample barcodes and sequencing adapters being added in the second step. Libraries were sequenced on Illumina HiSeq 2500 (2x100 bp) or NovaSeq (2x150 bp). In the authors' own workflow: Demultiplexing of reads and collapsing into UMI consensus sequences were performed with MIGEC, and V(D)J alignment was carried out with MiXCR. Vaccine-responding clonotypes were defined with edgeR using replicate PBMC samples, requiring FDR below 0.01 and a log2 fold change above 5 up to day 15. Each bulk clonotype was labeled CD4 or CD8 based on which sequenced repertoire, CD4 or CD8, contained the clonotype at higher abundance. TCRdb cleaned the public reads at Q25 with fastp, built clones with MiXCR and kept in-frame beta chains. Each CDR3 protein appears once, grouped with its most common genes and DNA. In this record, the V and J calls reflect TCRdb's handling and not the investigators' own analysis. The sample has fewer than 150,000 distinct CDR3 sequences on record, about 7.8% of them singletons. Approximately 2.7% of the sample lies in the top ten.

This clonotype showed up many times. There is no known antigen for this receptor. Per-base qualities were not stored, and no clone one base away is much larger. This sequence uses TRBV7-2 and TRBJ2-5, with a weak D call of TRBD2 (5 bases match). This TCR was recovered from a man aged 18 to 30 who received the YFV17D yellow fever vaccine. This specimen was CD4+ T cells sorted from PBMCs, taken roughly 46 days after the first yellow fever vaccination. The encoded CDR3 is CASSIRGYGETQYF. The DNA sequence is as follows: TGTGCCAGCAGTATTCGGGGTTACGGAGAGACCCAGTACTTC.